Listed below are T cell receptor beta chains from one sample, sequenced in a study of PD-1 blockade in classical Hodgkin lymphoma. Profiled with immunoSEQ multiplex PCR; TCRdb holds only in-frame clones, not every one. This sample has around 24,000 clones; roughly 68% occur once, and the top ten carry 10% to 15%. Specimen: peripheral blood mononuclear cells (PBMCs), collected before the second cycle of nivolumab. The receptor set was obtained from a human donor with classical Hodgkin lymphoma. Both conserved end residues are part of each CDR3. A D gene is named only where the DNA matches it firmly. Size tells how often a clone was seen (once, few, many) or the class of an expanded clone, and some rows leave it out.

j_call,v_call,cdr3_length,clone_size,d_call,cdr3_nt,cdr3_aa
TRBJ2-2,TRBV4-3,15,NA,TRBD2,TGCGCCAGCAGCTTAGCGGGAGGGCAGTCCGGGGAGCTGTTTTTT,CASSLAGGQSGELFF
TRBJ2-7,TRBV25-1,13,few,TRBD1,TGTGCCACCCAGCTAGGGACAGGGGGCGTGCAGTACTTC,CATQLGTGGVQYF
TRBJ1-1,TRBV28,14,NA,NA,TGTGCCAGCAGCTACCTTGACCGGGACACTGAAGCTTTCTTT,CASSYLDRDTEAFF
TRBJ2-7,TRBV27,14,few,NA,TGTGCCAGCAGTTTCCCCGCGGGCTTCTACGAGCAGTACTTC,CASSFPAGFYEQYF
TRBJ2-7,TRBV7-9,15,NA,NA,TGTGCCAGCAGCCCGACGTGGACGTTGCCCTACGAGCAGTACTTC,CASSPTWTLPYEQYF
TRBJ2-7,TRBV7-2,14,NA,TRBD1,TGTGCCAGCAGCTTACAGGGACAGTTCTACGAGCAGTACTTC,CASSLQGQFYEQYF
TRBJ2-4,TRBV4-3,16,NA,NA,TGCGCCAGCAGCCGGAGAGGACCCCATGGGAGAGACATTCAGTACTTC,CASSRRGPHGRDIQYF
TRBJ1-2,TRBV7-9,12,NA,NA,TGTGCCAGCAGCTTAAGAGGCTATGGCTACACCTTC,CASSLRGYGYTF
TRBJ2-1,TRBV27,16,NA,NA,TGTGCCAGCAGCCGCAGGGTGGGGGCTGGAAACAATGAGCAGTTCTTC,CASSRRVGAGNNEQFF
TRBJ1-2,TRBV29-1,12,NA,NA,TGCAGCGTTGAAGAAGTGAACTATGGCTACACCTTC,CSVEEVNYGYTF
TRBJ2-1,TRBV6-5,16,NA,TRBD1,TGTGCCAGCAGTTACTCAAGGGACAGGGGCTACAATGAGCAGTTCTTC,CASSYSRDRGYNEQFF
TRBJ1-2,TRBV2,13,NA,NA,TGTGCCAGCAGTGTGGATTCTAACTATGGCTACACCTTC,CASSVDSNYGYTF
TRBJ2-3,TRBV6-5,15,NA,TRBD2,TGTGCCACGCAGAAGCGGGGGGGCCTTGGAGATACGCAGTATTTT,CATQKRGGLGDTQYF
TRBJ1-5,TRBV5-6,12,NA,NA,TGTGCCAGCAGCTTGAAAAATCAGCCCCAGCATTTT,CASSLKNQPQHF
TRBJ2-7,TRBV30,11,few,NA,TGTGCCTGGAGTGGCACCTACGAGCAGTACTTC,CAWSGTYEQYF
TRBJ2-1,TRBV9,16,NA,TRBD2,TGTGCCAGCAGTCCGGGACTAGCGAGACTTTACAATGAGCAGTTCTTC,CASSPGLARLYNEQFF
TRBJ2-2,TRBV5-4,13,NA,TRBD1,TGTGCCAGCAGCCCCAGGGGGCCCGGGGAGCTGTTTTTT,CASSPRGPGELFF
TRBJ2-1,TRBV29-1,10,NA,NA,TGCAGCGCCGGAGAGGTCGAGCAGTTCTTC,CSAGEVEQFF
TRBJ2-2,TRBV28,15,NA,TRBD1,TGTGCCAGCAGTCCGACAGGGCGAAACACCGGGGAGCTGTTTTTT,CASSPTGRNTGELFF
TRBJ1-1,TRBV5-1,15,NA,TRBD1,TGCGCCAGCAGCTCGGGGACAGGACCCAACACTGAAGCTTTCTTT,CASSSGTGPNTEAFF